Each of the 8 T cell receptor beta chains below was sequenced from the same sample in a study of T cell responses to AZD1222 COVID-19 vaccine. Sequencing used immunoSEQ multiplex PCR; TCRdb keeps in-frame clones, though not all of them. The sample contains approximately 220,000 clones, about 93% of which appear only once. The starting material was peripheral blood, obtained on day 0 of MenACWY control vaccination. The receptors here all came from an adult in good health.

This clone was detected only once. The chain employs TRBV29-1 and TRBJ1-2; 7 nucleotides line up with TRBD1. V shed 5 bases, J shed 4 bases, and the junction held 7 bases outside the gene matches. This CDR3 region has 13 residues. Germline V gives CDR1 SQVTM, CDR2 ANQGSEA. The CDR3 DNA sequence: TGCAGCGTTCCCAAGCCAGGGGGCTATGGCTACACCTTC. Its translation: CSVPKPGGYGYTF.

Turning to this clone: Other nucleotide sequences from this sample produce the same CDR3. This sequence joins TRBV7-9 and TRBJ2-2; TRBD1 agrees at 9 bases. J gave up 4 bases and V 9 bases, and 0 bases lay outside the gene matches. The length of the CDR3 is 12 residues. Germline V gene sequence: CDR1 SEHNR, CDR2 FQNEAQ (reference sequence). CDR3 DNA sequence: TGTGCCAGGACAGGGGGCACCGGGGAGCTGTTTTTT. This codes for CARTGGTGELFF.

CDR3 in DNA: TGTGCCAGCGGGGCGTTGGCTGAGCAGTTCTTC. This codes for CASGALAEQFF. The chain joins TRBV7-2 to TRBJ2-1; D is possibly TRBD1 (5 bases). Germline CDR1 reads SGHTA; CDR2 reads FQGNSA. This CDR3 contains 11 residues. V was clipped by 8 bases and J by 9 bases, with 11 bases between them.

The chain uses TRBV18 and TRBJ1-2, with D perhaps matching TRBD1 (6 bases). Trimming removed 5 bases at V and 3 bases at J, with 13 bases between. This CDR3 has 14 residues. Per the germline V gene, CDR1 is KGHSH and CDR2 is LQKENI. The CDR3 DNA follows: TGTGCCAGCTCAGCTCAGGGGATCGACTATGGCTACACCTTC. It yields the protein CASSAQGIDYGYTF.

The chain joins TRBV30 to TRBJ1-2; the D is unclear. Germline V lookup: CDR1 GTSNPN, CDR2 SVGIG (reference sequence). Between the trimmed V and J ends, which lost 0 bases and 2 bases, there was a span of 10 bases. This CDR3 is built from 14 residues. Here the CDR3 reads CAWSVVALNYGYTF. The CDR3 DNA reads as TGTGCCTGGAGTGTAGTGGCGTTAAACTATGGCTACACCTTC.

The chain joins TRBV7-9 to TRBJ2-1, with 7 bases aligning to TRBD1. Per the germline V gene, CDR1 is SEHNR and CDR2 is FQNEAQ (reference sequence). Germline trimming cut 7 bases from V and 4 bases from J; bases unmatched to any gene: 10. The CDR3 sequence is 15 residues long. In nucleotides, the CDR3 is TGTGCCAGCAACGCTCCCGGGACAGTATACAATGAGCAGTTCTTC. This translates into CASNAPGTVYNEQFF.

Here the CDR3 reads CASSYSGNTIYF. In nucleotides, the CDR3 is TGTGCCAGCAGTTACTCTGGAAACACCATATATTTT. V gene TRBV28 combines with J gene TRBJ1-3; D is unclear. This CDR3 spans 12 amino acids. Germline V gene data show CDR1 as MDHEN and CDR2 as SYDVKM. The V end lost 4 bases, the J end lost 0 bases, and 1 base lay between the germline ends.

The chain is built from TRBV6-2 or TRBV6-3 and TRBJ1-6; TRBD1 agrees at 10 bases. V trimming: 2 bases; J trimming: 11 bases; junction bases outside the gene matches: 3. The CDR3 covers 14 residues. Looked up from germline, CDR1 is MNHEY and CDR2 is SVGEGT. The CDR3 region is CASSYPGQGTPLHF. In DNA, the CDR3 is TGTGCCAGCAGTTACCCGGGACAGGGGACACCCCTCCACTTT.